This T cell receptor beta chain was observed in a study of CD8+ T cells in alopecia areata. The germline V gene encodes CDR1 SGHAT and CDR2 FQNNGV. V shed 4 bases and J shed 0 bases, with 10 bases lying between them. This CDR3 has 15 residues. Comments on this clone: Its antigen is as yet unknown.

Study-level findings and limits: Higher clonality and more expanded CD8+ clones appeared in lesional than normal scalp.

The authors extracted RNA and reverse transcribed it into cDNA as the sequencing template. Sequencing used immunoSEQ multiplex PCR; TCRdb keeps in-frame clones, though not all of them. This sample carries about 150,000 clones, around 50% of them seen once, and the ten largest clones take around 19%. The TCR originated in a human donor with alopecia areata. The chain has TRBV11-2 and TRBJ2-1; D might be TRBD2 (6 bases). Here the sequenced sample was CD8+ T cells sorted from blood, taken at week 0. As DNA, the CDR3 is TGTGCCAGCAGCTCGGACGGGAGCTCCTACAATGAGCAGTTCTTC. It specifies CASSSDGSSYNEQFF. The full variable domain, completed using reference TRBV11-2 and TRBJ2-1, is EAGVAQSPRYKIIEKRQSVAFWCNPISGHATLYWYQQILGQGPKLLIQFQNNGVVDDSQLPKDRFSAERLKGVDSTLKIQPAKLEDSAVYLCASSSDGSSYNEQFFGPGTRLTVL.